Each of the 18 T cell receptor beta chains below was sequenced from the same sample in a study of blood T cell repertoires in COVID-19. Libraries were prepared by immunoSEQ multiplex PCR; TCRdb keeps only in-frame clonotypes and omits some of them. The sample carries some 150,000 clones, 85% to 90% recorded once. Input material: peripheral blood. These receptors originate from a human donor in a cohort sampled during active COVID-19.

V is TRBV11-2 and J is TRBJ2-7; TRBD1 might be the D (6 bases). The V end lost 5 bases, the J end lost 4 bases, and 9 bases lay between the germline ends. In germline, CDR1 is SGHAT, CDR2 FQNNGV. There are 12 residues in the CDR3. CDR3 DNA sequence: TGTGCCAGCAGCCAAACAGGGTACGAGCAGTACTTC. Residues: CASSQTGYEQYF. Filled out from reference TRBV11-2 and TRBJ2-7, the complete variable domain reads EAGVAQSPRYKIIEKRQSVAFWCNPISGHATLYWYQQILGQGPKLLIQFQNNGVVDDSQLPKDRFSAERLKGVDSTLKIQPAKLEDSAVYLCASSQTGYEQYFGPGTRLTVT.

The sample holds a few counts of this clone. J is TRBJ1-5 and V is TRBV11-2; 7 bases match TRBD1. This CDR3 region has 13 residues. The trim removed 8 bases at V and 5 bases at J, leaving 6 bases unmatched. The germline CDR1 and CDR2 sequences are SGHAT and FQNNGV. DNA of the CDR3: TGTGCCAGCGCCCTCGACAGGGATCAGCCCCAGCATTTT. It is translated as CASALDRDQPQHF.

The chain couples TRBV3-1 (or the pseudogene TRBV3-2) to TRBJ1-4; 9 bases match TRBD1. The junction had 2 bases not matched to a gene; V was cut back by 2 bases and J by 4 bases. Germline loops: CDR1 LGHDT, CDR2 YNNKEL (reference sequence). The CDR3 is 15 amino acids. The CDR3 DNA is TGTGCCAGCAGCCAATCGGGACAGGGTAATGAAAAACTGTTTTTT. It encodes CASSQSGQGNEKLFF.

The chain uses TRBV7-2 and TRBJ1-6, with 8 bases that match TRBD1. Trimming at V came to 4 bases and at J to 7 bases, leaving 9 bases not matched to a gene. The CDR3 totals 16 residues. Germline V CDR1 and CDR2: SGHTA, FQGNSA. The CDR3 region has the DNA TGTGCCAGCAGCTCCCCGAGGACAGGGTACAATTCACCCCTCCACTTT. This gives the protein CASSSPRTGYNSPLHF.

The chain uses TRBV24-1 and TRBJ1-4; TRBD1 matches at 8 bases. Losses at the gene ends were 6 bases for V and 7 bases for J; bases not matched to a gene: 6. CDR3 length: 14 residues. Looked up from germline, CDR1 is KGHDR and CDR2 is SFDVKD. In DNA, the CDR3 is TGTGCCACCAGTCCTGGGCAGGGGGCTGAAAAACTGTTTTTT. Encoded protein: CATSPGQGAEKLFF.

V is TRBV5-1 and J is TRBJ1-2; maybe TRBD1 (6 bases). The CDR3 is made up of 16 amino acids. Trimming shortened V by 4 bases and J by 3 bases, and 19 bases separated the two germline ends. The germline CDR1 and CDR2 sequences are SGHRS and YFSETQ. CDR3 sequence (DNA): TGCGCCAGCAGCACCACGCCAAGGACAGAGGACTATGGCTACACCTTC. Amino acid sequence: CASSTTPRTEDYGYTF. Using reference TRBV5-1 and TRBJ1-2 for the parts outside the CDR3, the full variable domain is KAGVTQTPRYLIKTRGQQVTLSCSPISGHRSVSWYQQTPGQGLQFLFEYFSETQRNKGNFPGRFSGRQFSNSRSEMNVSTLELGDSALYLCASSTTPRTEDYGYTFGSGTRLTVV.

This clone was picked up a small number of times. The junction shows a germline mismatch at one end, possibly a read error. V is TRBV7-7 and J is TRBJ2-5, with a tentative D call TRBD1 (6 bases). Germline CDR1 SSHAT, CDR2 FNYEAQ (reference sequence). This CDR3 is built from 15 residues. CDR3 nucleotides: TGTGCTAGCAGCTTAGGGTCAGGGGTCCAAGAGACCCAGTACTTC. This encodes CASSLGSGVQETQYF.

On this clone: The junction departs from the called germline gene at one end, perhaps through a read error. The same CDR3 arises from other DNA sequences in this sample as well. The rearrangement uses TRBV7-2 and TRBJ1-6, with D perhaps TRBD1 (6 bases). Germline V gives CDR1 SGHTA, CDR2 FQGNSA. The CDR3 is 12 residues long. The CDR3 reads CAVGQFNSPLHF. DNA for the CDR3: TGTGCGGTAGGACAGTTTAATTCACCCCTTCACTTT.

This rearrangement joins TRBV6-1 to TRBJ2-5, with 10 bases aligning to TRBD1. This CDR3 spans 15 amino acids. Germline V gives CDR1 MNHNS, CDR2 SASEGT. The V segment lost 3 bases and the J segment 0 bases; nucleotides outside the gene matches: 1. CDR3 region: CASSEDRGYQETQYF. The CDR3 coding sequence is TGTGCCAGCAGTGAGGACAGGGGGTACCAAGAGACCCAGTACTTC.

This rearrangement joins TRBV24-1 to TRBJ1-2; weak D call: TRBD1 (6 bases). CDR1 KGHDR and CDR2 SFDVKD come from the germline V gene. The CDR3 runs 16 residues. Deletions cut 2 bases from V and 6 bases from J, with 18 bases between. The CDR3: CATSDSGGAALDGYTF. The CDR3 DNA sequence: TGTGCCACCAGTGATTCGGGGGGGGCAGCACTAGATGGCTACACCTTC.

This chain uses TRBV7-2 with TRBJ2-7; perhaps TRBD2 as D (6 bases). Germline-derived CDR1 and CDR2 are SGHTA and FQGNSA. Trimming shortened V by 5 bases and J by 2 bases, and 19 bases separated the two germline ends. This CDR3 has 16 residues. The CDR3 nucleotides read TGTGCCAGCAGCCCCGGCCCATCTAGCGCCGCCTACGAGCAGTACTTC. Its translation is CASSPGPSSAAYEQYF.

The chain links TRBV18 to TRBJ2-1; 8 bases fit TRBD1. The germline gives CDR1 KGHSH, CDR2 LQKENI. Trimming took 6 bases from V and 5 from J; bases not matched to a gene: 6. The CDR3 has 14 amino acids. The CDR3, as DNA: TGTGCCAGCTCCCCGGGACAGGTGGACAATGAGCAGTTCTTC. Amino acids: CASSPGQVDNEQFF.

V is TRBV28 and J is TRBJ2-1; maybe TRBD1 (5 bases). The CDR3 consists of 16 residues. V was clipped by 7 bases and J by 5 bases, with 21 bases between them. The germline V gene has CDR1 MDHEN and CDR2 SYDVKM. The CDR3 here is CASTLERGSPHNEQFF. CDR3 in DNA: TGTGCCAGCACCCTCGAAAGGGGATCCCCCCACAATGAGCAGTTCTTC.

The chain couples TRBV5-1 to TRBJ2-5; D unclear. CDR1 is SGHRS, CDR2 YFSETQ, per germline. Trimming removed 0 bases at V and 5 bases at J, with 17 bases between. The CDR3 consists of 16 residues. CDR3 protein: CASSLVGLNFGETQYF. The CDR3 DNA reads as TGCGCCAGCAGCTTGGTGGGCCTGAATTTTGGTGAGACCCAGTACTTC. Looking up the rest from reference TRBV5-1 and TRBJ2-5 gives the full variable domain: KAGVTQTPRYLIKTRGQQVTLSCSPISGHRSVSWYQQTPGQGLQFLFEYFSETQRNKGNFPGRFSGRQFSNSRSEMNVSTLELGDSALYLCASSLVGLNFGETQYFGPGTRLLVL.

This clone was found a few times. The chain combines TRBV4-2 with TRBJ2-2, with TRBD2 identical over 12 bases. Germline V gene lookup returns CDR1 LGHNA and CDR2 YNFKEQ. The trim removed 4 bases at V and 0 bases at J, leaving 3 bases unmatched. The CDR3 is 17 amino acids. The CDR3 DNA is TGTGCCAGCAGCCCTGGACTAGCGGGGTCGAACACCGGGGAGCTGTTTTTT. Translation: CASSPGLAGSNTGELFF.

This rearrangement joins TRBV5-1 to TRBJ1-5; unclear D gene. CDR1 and CDR2 (germline): SGHRS, YFSETQ. The CDR3 covers 14 residues. V gave up 0 bases and J gave up 4 bases, with 8 bases separating them. The CDR3 reads CASSLGGENQPQHF. The CDR3 DNA follows: TGCGCCAGCAGCTTGGGGGGAGAGAATCAGCCCCAGCATTTT. Based on the CDR3 plus reference TRBV5-1 and TRBJ1-5, the full variable domain is KAGVTQTPRYLIKTRGQQVTLSCSPISGHRSVSWYQQTPGQGLQFLFEYFSETQRNKGNFPGRFSGRQFSNSRSEMNVSTLELGDSALYLCASSLGGENQPQHFGDGTRLSIL.

This clone is medium-sized. The V call is TRBV6-5, the J call TRBJ2-7, with TRBD1 matching 7 bases. The trim removed 5 bases at V and 0 bases at J, leaving 4 bases unmatched. This CDR3 has 14 residues. Germline CDR1 is MNHEY and CDR2 is SVGAGI. DNA of the CDR3: TGTGCCAGCAGTCAACGGGACAGCTCCTACGAGCAGTACTTC. It translates to CASSQRDSSYEQYF.

The rearrangement joins TRBV2 to TRBJ1-1; 11 bases are a match to TRBD1. With 4 bases clipped from V and 3 bases from J, the junction kept 7 bases outside the gene matches. Germline lookup yields CDR1 SNHLY and CDR2 FYNNEI. This CDR3 is 16 amino acids long. The CDR3 loop reads CASSAGTGGFHTEAFF. CDR3 in DNA: TGTGCCAGCAGTGCCGGGACAGGGGGATTCCACACTGAAGCTTTCTTT.